Shown below are 14 T cell receptor beta chains from a single sample sequenced in a study of cytotoxic CD8 clonotypes in ibrutinib-treated CLL. Assay: immunoSEQ multiplex PCR; the TCRdb copy retains only in-frame clones and omits some. Of around 250,000 clones detected, roughly 70% appear once; the ten largest clones hold about 16%. The material sequenced was PBMCs, taken after 24 months of ibrutinib treatment. The receptors were sampled from a human donor with chronic lymphocytic leukemia.

In its sample, this clone was seen a few times. V and J are TRBV27 and TRBJ2-7; TRBD1 or TRBD2 may be the D gene (5 bases each). V was pared by 6 bases and J by 3 bases, with 18 bases between. Germline CDR1 MNHEY, CDR2 SMNVEV (reference sequence). CDR3 length equals 15 residues. As DNA, the CDR3 is TGTGCCAGCAGGGGAACCGGGACCCAGAACTACGAGCAGTACTTC. Translated, it gives CASRGTGTQNYEQYF.

The gene calls are TRBV4-3 and TRBJ2-1; D gene uncertain. CDR3 length: 14 residues. The V end was cut by 4 bases, the J end by 4 bases, with 11 bases between. Germline V gene data show CDR1 as LGHNA and CDR2 as YSLEER. The CDR3 region has the DNA TGCGCCAGCAGCCTTTGGGAACAGTACAATGAGCAGTTCTTC. Its translation: CASSLWEQYNEQFF.

The chain uses TRBV7-2 and TRBJ1-5, with 7 nucleotides matching TRBD1. Unmatched junction bases numbered 14, after V lost 5 bases and J lost 4 bases. The germline V gene encodes CDR1 SGHTA and CDR2 FQGNSA. The CDR3 contains 17 residues. The CDR3 region is CASSPRTGPPGNQPQHF. For the CDR3, the DNA is TGTGCCAGCAGCCCACGGACAGGCCCGCCTGGTAATCAGCCCCAGCATTTT. The variable domain in full, completed from reference TRBV7-2 and TRBJ1-5, reads GAGVSQSPSNKVTEKGKDVELRCDPISGHTALYWYRQSLGQGLEFLIYFQGNSAPDKSGLPSDRFSAERTGGSVSTLTIQRTQQEDSAVYLCASSPRTGPPGNQPQHFGDGTRLSIL.

This chain uses TRBV25-1 with TRBJ2-7; possibly TRBD1 for D (5 bases). Germline CDR1 MGHDK, CDR2 SYGVNS. V dropped 2 bases and J dropped 2 bases, with 13 bases sitting between them. The CDR3 extends over 15 amino acids. CDR3 sequence: CASSEQGWPPYEQYF. CDR3 in DNA: TGTGCCAGCAGTGAACAGGGTTGGCCCCCCTACGAGCAGTACTTC.

The chain employs TRBV28 and TRBJ2-5; D is undetermined. V gave up 4 bases and J gave up 5 bases, with 14 bases separating them. Per the germline V gene, CDR1 is MDHEN and CDR2 is SYDVKM. This CDR3 has 14 residues. The DNA of the CDR3 is TGTGCCAGCAGTTCCCCCACGAAGGAGGAGACCCAGTACTTC. Encoded protein: CASSSPTKEETQYF.

This chain links TRBV29-1 with TRBJ1-4; D is undetermined. Germline CDR1 reads SQVTM; CDR2 reads ANQGSEA. The CDR3 sequence is 14 residues long. V shed 5 bases and J shed 7 bases, with 17 bases lying between them. The CDR3 loop reads CSVLVSESGEKLFF. In DNA, the CDR3 is TGCAGCGTTTTGGTCTCCGAGAGCGGTGAAAAACTGTTTTTT.

This clone has more than one count but fewer than ten. Distinct nucleotide sequences in the sample also encode this CDR3. The chain uses TRBV5-1 and TRBJ2-5; 7 bases match TRBD1. The V and J ends lost 1 base and 3 bases, in that order; junction bases with no gene match: 0. CDR1 is SGHRS and CDR2 is YFSETQ in the germline V gene. The CDR3 has 13 amino acids. This chain's CDR3 is CASSLTGEETQYF. DNA of the CDR3: TGCGCCAGCAGCTTGACAGGGGAAGAGACCCAGTACTTC.

The chain employs TRBV4-1 and TRBJ1-1; 7 bases are shared with TRBD1. The ends lost 4 bases at V and 6 bases at J; junction bases unmatched: 2. Looked up from germline, CDR1 is MGHRA and CDR2 is YSYEKL. The CDR3 extends over 12 amino acids. This CDR3 is CASSLGTAEAFF. In nucleotides, the CDR3 is TGCGCCAGCAGCCTTGGGACAGCTGAAGCTTTCTTT.

The rearrangement links TRBV27 to TRBJ2-1; D gene uncertain. The CDR3 covers 13 residues. CDR1 and CDR2 (germline): MNHEY, SMNVEV (reference sequence). V was shortened by 5 bases and J by 4 bases, with 9 bases between the two germline ends. DNA for the CDR3: TGTGCCAGCAGTCCCTCAAGGTACAATGAGCAGTTCTTC. Protein: CASSPSRYNEQFF.

As concerns this clone: A junction boundary mismatches the germline segment, possibly from a read error. The V and J genes are TRBV7-3 and TRBJ2-2, with 14 positions matching TRBD2. Germline V gene data show CDR1 as SGHTA and CDR2 as FQGTGA. The CDR3 contains 18 residues. The DNA of the CDR3 is TGTGCCAGCAGCCTAACGGGACTAGCGGGAGCACGGGCCGGGGAGCTGTTTTTT. It specifies CASSLTGLAGARAGELFF. Based on the CDR3 plus reference TRBV7-3 and TRBJ2-2, the full variable domain is GAGVSQTPSNKVTEKGKYVELRCDPISGHTALYWYRQSLGQGPEFLIYFQGTGAADDSGLPNDRFFAVRPEGSVSTLKIQRTERGDSAVYLCASSLTGLAGARAGELFFGEGSRLTVL.

The chain joins TRBV19 to TRBJ2-1; TRBD2 is a possible D gene (6 bases). From germline, CDR1 is LNHDA and CDR2 SQIVND (reference sequence). The CDR3 is 15 residues long. V dropped 10 bases and J dropped 0 bases, with 16 bases sitting between them. CDR3 sequence: CATSGEVSSYNEQFF. In DNA, the CDR3 is TGTGCCACCTCGGGGGAGGTGAGCTCCTACAATGAGCAGTTCTTC.

The chain has TRBV7-8 and TRBJ1-5, with D possibly being TRBD1 (6 bases). The CDR3 extends over 14 amino acids. V was clipped by 4 bases and J by 6 bases, with 13 bases between them. CDR1 is SGHVS, CDR2 FQNEAQ, per germline. The CDR3 protein is CASSSTGLSQPQHF. The DNA of the CDR3 is TGTGCCAGCAGCTCAACAGGGTTGAGTCAGCCCCAGCATTTT.

The chain recombines TRBV7-2 with TRBJ2-3; 10 nucleotides align to TRBD2. Trimming removed 6 bases from V and 1 base from J; junction bases left unmatched: 10. CDR3 size: 17 residues. Germline-derived CDR1 and CDR2 are SGHTA and FQGNSA. The CDR3 DNA reads as TGTGCCAGCAGTCAGGACCTAGCGGGGGACCGCACAGATACGCAGTATTTT. Protein product: CASSQDLAGDRTDTQYF.

The V and J genes are TRBV9 and TRBJ2-3; D may be TRBD1 (6 bases). The CDR3 consists of 14 residues. The germline gives CDR1 SGDLS, CDR2 YYNGEE. Deletions cut 3 bases from V and 0 bases from J, with 8 bases between. The CDR3 sequence: CASSDGTSTDTQYF. In DNA, the CDR3 is TGTGCCAGCAGCGACGGGACAAGCACAGATACGCAGTATTTT.